Following are 16 T cell receptor beta chains from one sample sequenced in a study of radiation and T cells in renal cell carcinoma. TCRdb keeps only in-frame clones here, not all; method: immunoSEQ multiplex PCR. The data show 130,000 to 150,000 clones, with roughly 88% seen just once and approximately 12% held by the top ten. The time point was: baseline pretreatment blood. The treatment here: 15 Gy SBRT to primary tumor, nephrectomy 4 weeks later. Sequencing was performed on blood, taken from a patient whose treatment included radiotherapy and nephrectomy. These receptor sequences come from a woman in her fifties or sixties with renal cell carcinoma.

The rearrangement joins TRBV5-1 to TRBJ1-1; D gene unclear. Trimming left V 0 bases short and J 0 bases short, with 9 bases between. The CDR3 is made up of 15 amino acids. CDR1 and CDR2 from the germline V gene are SGHRS and YFSETQ. The CDR3 loop is CASSLGGILNTEAFF. CDR3 nucleotide sequence: TGCGCCAGCAGCTTGGGTGGCATATTGAACACTGAAGCTTTCTTT.

The rearrangement uses TRBV15 and TRBJ1-1; 7 bases agree with TRBD1. Trimming cost V 1 base and J 0 bases; bases outside gene matches: 14. Per germline, CDR1 LNHNV and CDR2 YYDKDF (reference sequence). CDR3 size: 19 residues. The CDR3, as DNA: TGTGCCACCAGCAGAGTGAGGAGGGGGCGCCTCCAGGTGAACACTGAAGCTTTCTTT. It codes for CATSRVRRGRLQVNTEAFF.

This clone was seen more than once but under ten times. V and J are TRBV30 and TRBJ1-1; D remains ambiguous. In germline, CDR1 is GTSNPN, CDR2 SVGIG (reference sequence). This CDR3 has 14 residues. Deletions cut 2 bases from V and 2 bases from J, with 12 bases between. The chain's CDR3 is CAWSKGLPNTEAFF. CDR3 bases: TGTGCCTGGAGTAAAGGACTCCCTAACACTGAAGCTTTCTTT.

V gene TRBV5-4 combines with J gene TRBJ2-3; 7 bases match TRBD1. The CDR3 is made up of 14 amino acids. J was trimmed by 4 bases and V by 1 base; bases with no gene match: 3. CDR1 and CDR2 (germline): SGHNT, YYREEE (reference sequence). DNA for the CDR3: TGTGCCAGCAGCTTGTATCAGGGGGCAGATACGCAGTATTTT. Its protein product is CASSLYQGADTQYF.

The J gene is TRBJ1-6, the V gene TRBV6-5, with D unclear. Between the trimmed V and J ends, which lost 1 base and 8 bases, there was a span of 12 bases. CDR1 MNHEY and CDR2 SVGAGI come from the germline V gene. CDR3 length: 15 residues. CDR3 sequence reads: CASSYWTGGDSPLHF. CDR3 coding DNA: TGTGCCAGCAGTTACTGGACGGGTGGGGATTCACCCCTCCACTTT.

V gene TRBV7-9 combines with J gene TRBJ2-1; D may be TRBD2 (6 bases). Trimming removed 7 bases from V and 2 bases from J, with 18 bases in between. This CDR3 is built from 16 residues. From germline, CDR1 is SEHNR and CDR2 FQNEAQ (reference sequence). The CDR3 sequence is CASTLSGGKAYNEQFF. The CDR3 region has the DNA TGTGCCAGCACCCTAAGTGGGGGGAAGGCCTACAATGAGCAGTTCTTC. Filled out from reference TRBV7-9 and TRBJ2-1, the complete variable domain reads DTGVSQNPRHKITKRGQNVTFRCDPISEHNRLYWYRQTLGQGPEFLTYFQNEAQLEKSRLLSDRFSAERPKGSFSTLEIQRTEQGDSAMYLCASTLSGGKAYNEQFFGPGTRLTVL.

The chain has TRBV5-8 and TRBJ2-7, with 7 bases matching TRBD1. The germline CDR1 and CDR2 sequences are SGHTS and YDEGEE. The CDR3 loop spans 14 amino acids. With V trimmed by 5 bases and J by 3 bases, 8 bases remained unmatched. The CDR3 DNA follows: TGTGCCAGCAGTCATCCGGGACAGCACTACGAGCAGTACTTC. Amino acids: CASSHPGQHYEQYF.

This clone was observed a few times. The V and J genes are TRBV2 and TRBJ1-1, with 7 bases identical to TRBD1. The CDR3 is made up of 15 amino acids. The germline V gene encodes CDR1 SNHLY and CDR2 FYNNEI. The V segment lost 8 bases and the J segment 1 base; nucleotides outside the gene matches: 10. CDR3 nucleotide sequence: TGTGCCAGCCAGGGACAGCGAACGGGGAACACTGAAGCTTTCTTT. Residues: CASQGQRTGNTEAFF.

In this sample, this clone turned up once. The rearrangement uses TRBV19 and TRBJ1-1; 7 bases are a match to TRBD1. The CDR3 is 15 amino acids. The ends lost 8 bases at V and 1 base at J; junction bases unmatched: 10. From germline, CDR1 is LNHDA and CDR2 SQIVND (reference sequence). The CDR3 is CASQGESTQNTEAFF. Here the CDR3 DNA reads TGTGCCAGTCAGGGGGAGTCAACCCAGAACACTGAAGCTTTCTTT. Variable domain in full (rest from reference TRBV19 and TRBJ1-1): DGGITQSPKYLFRKEGQNVTLSCEQNLNHDAMYWYRQDPGQGLRLIYYSQIVNDFQKGDIAEGYSVSREKKESFPLTVTSAQKNPTAFYLCASQGESTQNTEAFFGQGTRLTVV.

The rearrangement uses TRBV7-3 and TRBJ2-3, with 10 bases aligning to TRBD2. The CDR3 consists of 18 residues. CDR1 is SGHTA and CDR2 is FQGTGA in the germline V gene. V lost 3 bases and J lost 2; bases outside the gene matches: 11. The CDR3 nucleotides read TGTGCCAGCAGCTTGCGGGGTACTAGCGGGGCCGTCACAGATACGCAGTATTTT. Its translation is CASSLRGTSGAVTDTQYF.

The J gene is TRBJ2-2, the V gene TRBV9; 7 bases line up with TRBD2. This CDR3 has 17 amino acids. With 0 bases clipped from V and 0 bases from J, the junction kept 5 bases outside the gene matches. The germline gives CDR1 SGDLS, CDR2 YYNGEE. CDR3 coding DNA: TGTGCCAGCAGCGTAGGGCCGGGGGGATCGAACACCGGGGAGCTGTTTTTT. Protein sequence: CASSVGPGGSNTGELFF.

This clone was detected once. CDR3 sequence: CASSTKTGDHGYF. CDR3 DNA: TGTGCCAGCAGCACGAAGACAGGGGACCACGGGTACTTC. V is TRBV21-1 and J is TRBJ2-7; the table assigns TRBD1, which was not confirmed against the DNA. TRBV21-1 corresponds to a pseudogene. The CDR3 is made up of 13 amino acids.

This rearrangement joins TRBV16 to TRBJ1-2; the match to TRBD1 covers 7 bases. CDR1 and CDR2 from the germline V gene are KGHSY and FQNENV. J was trimmed by 2 bases and V by 3 bases; bases with no gene match: 3. The CDR3 extends over 14 amino acids. The CDR3 spells CASSHSTGNYGYTF. CDR3 DNA sequence: TGTGCCAGCAGCCACTCGACAGGGAACTATGGCTACACCTTC. Combining the CDR3 with reference TRBV16 and TRBJ1-2 gives the whole variable domain GEEVAQTPKHLVRGEGQKAKLYCAPIKGHSYVFWYQQVLKNEFKFLISFQNENVFDETGMPKERFSAKCLPNSPCSLEIQATKLEDSAVYFCASSHSTGNYGYTFGSGTRLTVV.

The chain has TRBV5-1 and TRBJ1-1; D is ambiguous. Trimming stripped 4 bases from V and 4 bases from J, with 17 bases between. The CDR3 is made up of 15 amino acids. Germline-derived CDR1 and CDR2 are SGHRS and YFSETQ. The CDR3, as DNA: TGCGCCAGCAGCCTGGGTGCAGTGGAGGGCACTGAAGCTTTCTTT. Its translation: CASSLGAVEGTEAFF.

The chain couples TRBV6-5 to TRBJ1-2, with 10 bases identical to TRBD1. This CDR3 has 13 amino acids. The J segment lost 5 bases and the V segment lost 5 bases, leaving 2 bases of the junction unmatched. Germline V CDR1 and CDR2: MNHEY, SVGAGI. CDR3 in amino acids: CASSGGQGYGYTF. CDR3 bases: TGTGCCAGCAGTGGGGGACAGGGGTATGGCTACACCTTC.

This clone has just a few counts. The chain uses TRBV7-9 and TRBJ1-6; D might be TRBD1 (5 bases). The germline CDR1 and CDR2 sequences are SEHNR and FQNEAQ (reference sequence). Trimming took off 5 bases at V and 14 bases at J, with 10 bases between the two ends. The CDR3 sequence is 11 residues long. The CDR3 sequence: CASSRGEALHF. CDR3 sequence (DNA): TGTGCCAGCAGCCGGGGGGAGGCCCTCCACTTT.